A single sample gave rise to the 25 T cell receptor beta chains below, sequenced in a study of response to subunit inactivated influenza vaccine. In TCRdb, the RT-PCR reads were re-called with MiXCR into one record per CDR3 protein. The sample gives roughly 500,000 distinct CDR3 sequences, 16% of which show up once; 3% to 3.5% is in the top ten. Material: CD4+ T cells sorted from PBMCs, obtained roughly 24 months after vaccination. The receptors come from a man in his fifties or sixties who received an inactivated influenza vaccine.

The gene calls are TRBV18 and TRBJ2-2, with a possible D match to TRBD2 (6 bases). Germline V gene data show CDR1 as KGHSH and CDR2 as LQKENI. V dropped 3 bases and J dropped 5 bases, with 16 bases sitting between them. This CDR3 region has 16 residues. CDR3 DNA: TGTGCCAGCTCACCTACCGGGAGCAGATTGACCGGGGAGCTGTTTTTT. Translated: CASSPTGSRLTGELFF.

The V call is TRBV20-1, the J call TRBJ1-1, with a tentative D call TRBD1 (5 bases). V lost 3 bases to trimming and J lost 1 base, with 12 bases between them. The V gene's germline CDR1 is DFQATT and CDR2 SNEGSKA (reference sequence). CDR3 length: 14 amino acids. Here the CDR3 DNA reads TGCAGTGCTAGCCCCCCAGGGAGGAACACTGAAGCTTTCTTT. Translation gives CSASPPGRNTEAFF.

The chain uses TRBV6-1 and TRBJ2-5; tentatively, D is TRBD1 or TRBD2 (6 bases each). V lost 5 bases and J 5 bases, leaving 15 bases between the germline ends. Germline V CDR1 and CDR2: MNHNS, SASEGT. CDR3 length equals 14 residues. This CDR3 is CASSRGALGETQYF. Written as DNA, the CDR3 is TGTGCCAGCAGTAGGGGGGCCCTTGGGGAGACCCAGTACTTC.

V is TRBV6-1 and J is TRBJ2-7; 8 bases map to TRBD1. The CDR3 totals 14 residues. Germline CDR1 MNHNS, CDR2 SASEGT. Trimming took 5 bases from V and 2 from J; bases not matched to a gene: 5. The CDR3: CASSQKTGAYEQYF. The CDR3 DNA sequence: TGTGCCAGCAGTCAAAAGACAGGGGCCTACGAGCAGTACTTC.

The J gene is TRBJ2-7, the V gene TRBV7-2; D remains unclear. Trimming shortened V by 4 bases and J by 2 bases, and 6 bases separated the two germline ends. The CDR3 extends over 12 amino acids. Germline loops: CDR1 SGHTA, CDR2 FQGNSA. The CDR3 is CASSYATYEQYF. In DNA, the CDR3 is TGTGCCAGCAGCTACGCTACCTACGAGCAGTACTTC.

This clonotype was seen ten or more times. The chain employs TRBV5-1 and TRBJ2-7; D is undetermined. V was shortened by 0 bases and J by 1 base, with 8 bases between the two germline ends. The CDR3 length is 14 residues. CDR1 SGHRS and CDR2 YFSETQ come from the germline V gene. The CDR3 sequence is CASSLAGLSYEQYF. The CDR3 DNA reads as TGCGCCAGCAGCTTGGCGGGCTTGTCCTACGAGCAGTACTTC.

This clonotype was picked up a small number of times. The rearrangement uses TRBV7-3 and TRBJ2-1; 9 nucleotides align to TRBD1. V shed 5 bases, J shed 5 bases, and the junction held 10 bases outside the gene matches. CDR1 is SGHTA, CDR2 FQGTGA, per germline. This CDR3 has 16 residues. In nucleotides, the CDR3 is TGTGCCAGCAGCCGGGTCGGGACAGGGAGGGACAATGAGCAGTTCTTC. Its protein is CASSRVGTGRDNEQFF.

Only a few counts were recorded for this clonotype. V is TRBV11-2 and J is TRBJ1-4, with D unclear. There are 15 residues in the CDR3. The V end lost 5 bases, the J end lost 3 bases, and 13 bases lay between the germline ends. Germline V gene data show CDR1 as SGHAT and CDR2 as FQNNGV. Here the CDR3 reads CASSPVGPSNEKLFF. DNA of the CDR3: TGTGCCAGCAGCCCCGTGGGTCCTTCTAATGAAAAACTGTTTTTT.

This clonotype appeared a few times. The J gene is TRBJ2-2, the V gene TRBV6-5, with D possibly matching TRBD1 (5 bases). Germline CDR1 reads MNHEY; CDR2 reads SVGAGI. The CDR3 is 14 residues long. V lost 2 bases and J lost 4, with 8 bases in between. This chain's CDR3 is CASSYRQSTGELFF. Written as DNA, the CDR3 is TGTGCCAGCAGTTACCGACAGAGCACCGGGGAGCTGTTTTTT.

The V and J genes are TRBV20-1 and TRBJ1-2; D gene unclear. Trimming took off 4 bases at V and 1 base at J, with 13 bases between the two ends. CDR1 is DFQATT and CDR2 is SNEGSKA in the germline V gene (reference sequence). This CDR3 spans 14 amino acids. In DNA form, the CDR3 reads TGCAGTGCTACCGCGGGAGGGCTTAACTATGGCTACACCTTC. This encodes CSATAGGLNYGYTF.

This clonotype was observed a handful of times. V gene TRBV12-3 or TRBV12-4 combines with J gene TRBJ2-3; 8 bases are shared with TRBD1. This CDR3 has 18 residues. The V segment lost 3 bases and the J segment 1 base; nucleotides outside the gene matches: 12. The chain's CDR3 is CASSLGQGARIGTDTQYF. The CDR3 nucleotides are TGTGCCAGCAGTTTGGGGCAGGGGGCGAGGATCGGCACAGATACGCAGTATTTT.

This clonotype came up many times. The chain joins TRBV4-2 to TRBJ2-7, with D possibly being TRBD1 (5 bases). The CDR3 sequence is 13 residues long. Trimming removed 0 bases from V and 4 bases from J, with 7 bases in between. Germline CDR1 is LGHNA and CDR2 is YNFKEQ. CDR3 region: CASSQDRGYEQYF. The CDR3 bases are TGTGCCAGCAGCCAAGATAGGGGTTACGAGCAGTACTTC.

In DNA, the CDR3 is TGCGCCAGCAGCCCGGGACAGGGGGCGAGGACTCAGCCCCAGCATTTT. Its translation is CASSPGQGARTQPQHF. V gene TRBV4-1 combines with J gene TRBJ1-5, with TRBD1 identical over 12 bases. The germline V gene encodes CDR1 MGHRA and CDR2 YSYEKL. V dropped 4 bases and J dropped 6; count of bases not matched to a gene: 7. The CDR3 consists of 16 residues.

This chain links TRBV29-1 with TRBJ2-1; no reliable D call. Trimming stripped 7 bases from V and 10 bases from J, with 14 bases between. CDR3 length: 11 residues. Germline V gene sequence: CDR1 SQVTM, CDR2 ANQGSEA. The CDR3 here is CSGGRRAEQFF. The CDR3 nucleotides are TGCAGCGGGGGAAGGAGAGCCGAGCAGTTCTTC.

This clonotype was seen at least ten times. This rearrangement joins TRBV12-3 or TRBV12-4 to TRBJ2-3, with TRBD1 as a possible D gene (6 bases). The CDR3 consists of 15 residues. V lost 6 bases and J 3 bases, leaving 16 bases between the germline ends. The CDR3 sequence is CASSLGALRTDTQYF. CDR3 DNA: TGTGCCAGCAGCTTGGGGGCCTTGAGAACAGATACGCAGTATTTT.

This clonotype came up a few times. In nucleotides, the CDR3 is TGTGCCAGCAGGGAGGGTAGTGTTTCACCCCTCCACTTT. The encoded protein is CASREGSVSPLHF. The rearrangement joins TRBV28 to TRBJ1-6, with D unclear. CDR1 is MDHEN and CDR2 is SYDVKM in the germline V gene. This CDR3 is 13 amino acids long. Deletions cut 6 bases from V and 9 bases from J, with 12 bases between.

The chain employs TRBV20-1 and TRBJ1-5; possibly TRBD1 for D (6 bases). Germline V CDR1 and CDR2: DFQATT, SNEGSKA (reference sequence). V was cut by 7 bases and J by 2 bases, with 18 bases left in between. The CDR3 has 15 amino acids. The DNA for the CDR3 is TGCAGTGTTAGTCAGCGGACAGAAGGCAATCAGCCCCAGCATTTT. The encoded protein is CSVSQRTEGNQPQHF.

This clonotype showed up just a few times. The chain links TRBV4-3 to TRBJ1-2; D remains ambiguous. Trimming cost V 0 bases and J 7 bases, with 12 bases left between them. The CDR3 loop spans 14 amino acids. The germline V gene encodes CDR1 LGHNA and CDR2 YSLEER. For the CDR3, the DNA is TGCGCCAGCAGCCAAGATATAGGATGGAGTGGCTACACCTTC. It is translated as CASSQDIGWSGYTF.

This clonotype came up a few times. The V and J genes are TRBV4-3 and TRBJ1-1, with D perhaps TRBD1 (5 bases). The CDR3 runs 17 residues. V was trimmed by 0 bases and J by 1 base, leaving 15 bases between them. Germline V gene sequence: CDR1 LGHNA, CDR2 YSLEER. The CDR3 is CASSQDADTFSNTEAFF. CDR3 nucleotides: TGCGCCAGCAGCCAAGATGCGGACACCTTTTCGAACACTGAAGCTTTCTTT.

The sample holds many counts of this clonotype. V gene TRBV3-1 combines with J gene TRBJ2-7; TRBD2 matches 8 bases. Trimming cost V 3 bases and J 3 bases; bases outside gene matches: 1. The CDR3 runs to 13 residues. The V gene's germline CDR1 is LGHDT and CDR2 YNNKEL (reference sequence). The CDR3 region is CASSQAGGYEQYF. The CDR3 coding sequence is TGTGCCAGCAGCCAGGCGGGAGGCTACGAGCAGTACTTC.

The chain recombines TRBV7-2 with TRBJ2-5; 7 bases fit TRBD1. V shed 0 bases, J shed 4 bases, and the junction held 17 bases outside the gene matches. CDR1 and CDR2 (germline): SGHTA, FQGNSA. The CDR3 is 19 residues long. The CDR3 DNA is TGTGCCAGCAGCTTAGCACTCCCTAGAAGGGGGCAGCGTTTAGAGACCCAGTACTTC. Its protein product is CASSLALPRRGQRLETQYF.

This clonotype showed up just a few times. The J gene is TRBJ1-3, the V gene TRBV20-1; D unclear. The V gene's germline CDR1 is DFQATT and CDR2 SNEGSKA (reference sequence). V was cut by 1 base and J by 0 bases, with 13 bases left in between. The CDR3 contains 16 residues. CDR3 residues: CSARVVGKSSGNTIYF. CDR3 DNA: TGCAGTGCTAGAGTAGTAGGAAAAAGCTCTGGAAACACCATATATTTT.

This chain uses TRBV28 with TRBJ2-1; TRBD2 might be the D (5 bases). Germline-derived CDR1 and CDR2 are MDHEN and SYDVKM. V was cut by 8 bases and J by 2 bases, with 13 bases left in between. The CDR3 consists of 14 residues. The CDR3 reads CASERWTPYNEQFF. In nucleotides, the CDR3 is TGTGCCAGCGAGAGGTGGACTCCCTACAATGAGCAGTTCTTC.

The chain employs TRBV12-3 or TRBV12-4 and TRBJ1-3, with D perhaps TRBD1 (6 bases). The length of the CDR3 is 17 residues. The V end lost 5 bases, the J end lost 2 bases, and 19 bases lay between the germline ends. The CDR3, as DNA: TGTGCCAGCAGTAATTCACCCTTCAGGGGCCCTGGAAACACCATATATTTT. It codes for CASSNSPFRGPGNTIYF.

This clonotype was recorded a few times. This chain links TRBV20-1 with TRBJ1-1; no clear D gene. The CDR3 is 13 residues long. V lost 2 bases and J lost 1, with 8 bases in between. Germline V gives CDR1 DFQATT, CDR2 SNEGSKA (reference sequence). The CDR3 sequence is CSARRERNTEAFF. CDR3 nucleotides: TGCAGTGCTAGAAGGGAGCGGAACACTGAAGCTTTCTTT.